This T cell receptor (beta chain) is from a study of OX40 agonist ivuxolimab in advanced cancers. Study as a whole: Patients were dosed with the agonistic anti-OX40 (CD134) antibody ivuxolimab. At 0.01 to 10 mg/kg, ivuxolimab was administered intravenously to patients every 2 weeks. The dose-escalation group included hepatocellular carcinoma, melanoma, renal cell carcinoma and head and neck cancer.

A note on this clone: Antigen: not known.

Study results and limitations: On average, CD8+ T cells showed a greater number of expanded clones than CD4+.

Profiled with immunoSEQ multiplex PCR; TCRdb holds only in-frame clones, not every one. This sample has about 36,000 clones, with around 77% found just once. Sequences were derived from CD4+ or CD8+ T cells sorted from blood, sampled in a trial of the OX40 agonist ivuxolimab. The sequence was obtained from an adult with an advanced solid tumor such as melanoma, head and neck, liver or kidney cancer.

The CDR3 DNA reads TGTGCCAGTAGTATCCTGGGGATGAACACCGGGGAGCTGTTTTTT. This gives the protein CASSILGMNTGELFF. This chain links TRBV19 with TRBJ2-2; D gene uncertain. Deletions cut 3 bases from V and 1 base from J, with 9 bases between. This CDR3 spans 15 amino acids. CDR1 and CDR2 from the germline V gene are LNHDA and SQIVND (reference sequence).